The sequence of this T cell receptor beta chain was determined in a study of cytomegalovirus exposure and HLA in healthy donors. The study ran its PCR with 60 Vbeta and 13 Jbeta primers. Using immunoSEQ multiplex PCR, the repertoire was profiled, and TCRdb retains in-frame clones only, with some absent. The sample carries 140,000 or so clones, around 72% recorded once. This clone was observed a handful of times. Its antigen is still unknown. Study-wide results and limits: Clonal expansion was found to be greater in HLA-associated TCR beta chains than in equally common others in a later analysis.

The TCR was taken from a man aged 40-50 years in good health and CMV-seronegative. The sequenced material came from PBMCs.

CDR3: CASSRDSQSEKLFF. The CDR3 nucleotides are TGTGCCAGCAGTAGGGACTCCCAAAGTGAAAAACTGTTTTTT. The genes are TRBV6-6 and TRBJ1-4; tentatively, D is TRBD1 (5 bases). The CDR3 spans 14 residues. Trimming took off 5 bases at V and 7 bases at J, with 14 bases between the two ends. Germline assignment: CDR1 MNHNY and CDR2 SVGAGI (reference sequence).